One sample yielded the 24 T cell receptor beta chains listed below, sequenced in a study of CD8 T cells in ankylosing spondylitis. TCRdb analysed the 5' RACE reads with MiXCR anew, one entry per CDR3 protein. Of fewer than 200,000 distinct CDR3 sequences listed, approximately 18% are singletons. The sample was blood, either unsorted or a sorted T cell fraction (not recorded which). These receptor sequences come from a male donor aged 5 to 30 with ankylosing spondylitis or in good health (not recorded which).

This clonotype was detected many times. The CDR3 nucleotides are TGTGCCAGCAGCCTCAGCGGACTAGCGGGACGCGATACGCAGTATTTT. It specifies CASSLSGLAGRDTQYF. The chain joins TRBV7-2 to TRBJ2-3, with 12 bases matching TRBD2. V shed 5 bases and J 6 bases; nucleotides not matched to a gene: 9. Germline-derived CDR1 and CDR2 are SGHTA and FQGNSA. The CDR3 contains 16 residues.

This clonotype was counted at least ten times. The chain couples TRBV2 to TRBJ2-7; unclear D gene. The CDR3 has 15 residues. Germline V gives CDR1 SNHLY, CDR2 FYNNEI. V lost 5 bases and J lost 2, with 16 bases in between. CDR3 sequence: CASSPERWDPYEQYV. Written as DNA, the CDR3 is TGTGCCAGCAGTCCGGAACGCTGGGATCCCTACGAGCAGTACGTC.

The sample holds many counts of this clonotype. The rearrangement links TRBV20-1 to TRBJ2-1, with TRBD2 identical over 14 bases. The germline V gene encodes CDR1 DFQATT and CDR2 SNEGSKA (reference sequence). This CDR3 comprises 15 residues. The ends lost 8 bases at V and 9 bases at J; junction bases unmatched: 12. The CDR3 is CSSAQGLAGVVEQFF. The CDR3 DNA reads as TGCAGTAGTGCACAGGGACTAGCGGGAGTCGTTGAGCAGTTCTTC.

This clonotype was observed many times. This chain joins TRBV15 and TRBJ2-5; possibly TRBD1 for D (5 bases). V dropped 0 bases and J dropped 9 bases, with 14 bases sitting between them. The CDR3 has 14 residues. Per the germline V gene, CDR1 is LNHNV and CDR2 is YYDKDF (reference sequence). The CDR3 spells CATSRDPAGWAQYF. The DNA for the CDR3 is TGTGCCACCAGCAGAGATCCGGCAGGGTGGGCCCAGTACTTC.

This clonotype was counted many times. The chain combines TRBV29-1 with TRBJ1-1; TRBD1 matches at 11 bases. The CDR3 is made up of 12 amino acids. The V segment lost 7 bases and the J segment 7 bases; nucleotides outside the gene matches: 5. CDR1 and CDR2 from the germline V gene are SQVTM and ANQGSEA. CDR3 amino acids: CSGRTGGIEAFF. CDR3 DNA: TGCAGCGGGAGGACAGGGGGCATTGAAGCTTTCTTT.

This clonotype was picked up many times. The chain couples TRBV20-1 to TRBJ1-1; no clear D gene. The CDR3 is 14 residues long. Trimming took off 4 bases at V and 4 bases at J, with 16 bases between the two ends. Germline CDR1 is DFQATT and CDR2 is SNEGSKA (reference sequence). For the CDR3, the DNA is TGCAGTGCTATTTCCTTGAAACTCAGCACTGAAGCTTTCTTT. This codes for CSAISLKLSTEAFF.

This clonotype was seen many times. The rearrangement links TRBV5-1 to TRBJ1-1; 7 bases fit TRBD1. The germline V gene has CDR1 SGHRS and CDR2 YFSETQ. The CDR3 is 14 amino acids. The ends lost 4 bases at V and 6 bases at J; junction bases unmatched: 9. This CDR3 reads CASSTTGEVPEAFF. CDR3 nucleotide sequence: TGCGCCAGCAGCACCACAGGGGAGGTCCCTGAAGCTTTCTTT.

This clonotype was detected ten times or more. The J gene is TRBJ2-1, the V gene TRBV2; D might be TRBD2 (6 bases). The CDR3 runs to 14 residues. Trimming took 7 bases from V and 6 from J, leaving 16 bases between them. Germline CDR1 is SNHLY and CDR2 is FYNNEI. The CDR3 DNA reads TGTGCCAGCAACTCCGGGACTCGGGGCAATGAGCAGTTCTTC. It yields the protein CASNSGTRGNEQFF.

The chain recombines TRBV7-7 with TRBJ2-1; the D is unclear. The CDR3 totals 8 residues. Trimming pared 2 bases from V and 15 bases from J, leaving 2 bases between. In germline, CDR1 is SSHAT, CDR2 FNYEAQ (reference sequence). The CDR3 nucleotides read TGTGCCAGCAGCTTACTGTTCTTC. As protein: CASSLLFF.

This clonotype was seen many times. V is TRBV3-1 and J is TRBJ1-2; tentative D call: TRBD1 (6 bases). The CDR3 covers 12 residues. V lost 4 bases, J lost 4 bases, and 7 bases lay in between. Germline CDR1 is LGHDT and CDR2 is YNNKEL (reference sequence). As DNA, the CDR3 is TGTGCCAGCAGCCCAGGGGCCTATGGCTACACCTTC. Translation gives CASSPGAYGYTF.

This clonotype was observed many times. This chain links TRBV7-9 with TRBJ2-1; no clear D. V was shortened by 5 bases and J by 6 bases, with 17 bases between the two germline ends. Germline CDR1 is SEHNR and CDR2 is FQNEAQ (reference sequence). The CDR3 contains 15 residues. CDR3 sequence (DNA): TGTGCCAGCAGCCCCCGCGCTGGTCAGCTCAATGAGCAGTTCTTC. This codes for CASSPRAGQLNEQFF. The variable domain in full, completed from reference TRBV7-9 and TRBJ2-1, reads DTGVSQNPRHKITKRGQNVTFRCDPISEHNRLYWYRQTLGQGPEFLTYFQNEAQLEKSRLLSDRFSAERPKGSFSTLEIQRTEQGDSAMYLCASSPRAGQLNEQFFGPGTRLTVL.

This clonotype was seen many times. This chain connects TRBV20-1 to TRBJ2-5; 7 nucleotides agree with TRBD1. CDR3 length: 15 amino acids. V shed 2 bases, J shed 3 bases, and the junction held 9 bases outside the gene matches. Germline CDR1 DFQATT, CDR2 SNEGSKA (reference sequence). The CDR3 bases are TGCAGTGCTAGACCCGAGGGACAGCTAAAAGAGACCCAGTACTTC. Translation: CSARPEGQLKETQYF.

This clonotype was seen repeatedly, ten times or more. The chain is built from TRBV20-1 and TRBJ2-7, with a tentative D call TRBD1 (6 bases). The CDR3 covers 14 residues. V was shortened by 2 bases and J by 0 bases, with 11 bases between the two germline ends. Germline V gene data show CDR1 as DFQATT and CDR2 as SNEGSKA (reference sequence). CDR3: CSARSEDSSYEQYF. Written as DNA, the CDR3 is TGCAGTGCTAGAAGCGAGGACAGCTCCTACGAGCAGTACTTC.

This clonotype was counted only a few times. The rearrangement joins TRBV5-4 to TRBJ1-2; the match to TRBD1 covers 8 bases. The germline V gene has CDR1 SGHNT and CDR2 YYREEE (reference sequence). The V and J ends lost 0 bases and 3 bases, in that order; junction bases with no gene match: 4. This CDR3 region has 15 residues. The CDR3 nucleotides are TGTGCCAGCAGCTTGGGAACACAGGGGGACTATGGCTACACCTTC. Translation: CASSLGTQGDYGYTF.

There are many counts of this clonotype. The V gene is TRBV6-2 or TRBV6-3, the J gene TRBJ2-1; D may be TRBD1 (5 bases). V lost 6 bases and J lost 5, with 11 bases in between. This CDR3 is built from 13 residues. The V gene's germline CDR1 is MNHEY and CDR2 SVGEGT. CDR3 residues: CASRNSGNNEQFF. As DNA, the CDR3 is TGTGCCAGCAGAAACTCAGGGAACAATGAGCAGTTCTTC.

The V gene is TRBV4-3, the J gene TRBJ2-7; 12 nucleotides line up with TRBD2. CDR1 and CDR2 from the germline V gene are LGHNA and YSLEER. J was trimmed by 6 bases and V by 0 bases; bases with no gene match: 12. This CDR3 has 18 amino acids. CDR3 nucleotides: TGCGCCAGCAGCCAAGAACGGCTAGCGGGAGGGAAGGGCTTCGAGCAGTACTTC. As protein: CASSQERLAGGKGFEQYF.

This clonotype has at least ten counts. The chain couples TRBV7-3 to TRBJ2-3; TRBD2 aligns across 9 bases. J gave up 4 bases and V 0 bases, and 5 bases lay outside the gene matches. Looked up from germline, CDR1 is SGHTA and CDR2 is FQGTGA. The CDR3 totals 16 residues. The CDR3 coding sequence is TGTGCCAGCAGCTTAACGGGGGGACTAGCCGCAGATACGCAGTATTTT. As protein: CASSLTGGLAADTQYF.

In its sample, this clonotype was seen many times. The CDR3 sequence is CASTNRDERIIVSPLHF. The CDR3 DNA reads TGTGCCAGCACCAACCGGGACGAAAGAATAATTGTATCACCCCTCCACTTT. The J gene is TRBJ1-6, the V gene TRBV28, with a possible D match to TRBD1 (5 bases). The CDR3 extends over 17 amino acids. The V and J ends lost 7 bases and 10 bases respectively, with 26 bases between them. Germline V gene data show CDR1 as MDHEN and CDR2 as SYDVKM.

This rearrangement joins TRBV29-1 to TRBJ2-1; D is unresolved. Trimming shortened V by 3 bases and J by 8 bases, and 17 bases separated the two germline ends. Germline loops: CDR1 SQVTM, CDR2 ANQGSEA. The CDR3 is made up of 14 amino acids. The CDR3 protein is CSVDTAVMGYEQFF. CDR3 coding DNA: TGCAGCGTTGATACGGCGGTCATGGGCTATGAGCAGTTCTTC.

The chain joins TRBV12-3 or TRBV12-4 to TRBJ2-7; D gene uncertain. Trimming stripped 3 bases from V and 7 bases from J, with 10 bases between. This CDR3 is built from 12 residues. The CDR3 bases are TGTGCCAGCAGTTTGGAGAGGTCGGAGCAGTACTTC. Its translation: CASSLERSEQYF.

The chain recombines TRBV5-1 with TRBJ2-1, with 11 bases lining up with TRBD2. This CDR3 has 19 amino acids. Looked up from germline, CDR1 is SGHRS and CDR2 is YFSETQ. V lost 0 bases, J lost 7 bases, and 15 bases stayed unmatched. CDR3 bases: TGCGCCAGCAGCTTGGCATCGGGACTAGCGGCCCCCCGGGGGAATGAGCAGTTCTTC. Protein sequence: CASSLASGLAAPRGNEQFF.

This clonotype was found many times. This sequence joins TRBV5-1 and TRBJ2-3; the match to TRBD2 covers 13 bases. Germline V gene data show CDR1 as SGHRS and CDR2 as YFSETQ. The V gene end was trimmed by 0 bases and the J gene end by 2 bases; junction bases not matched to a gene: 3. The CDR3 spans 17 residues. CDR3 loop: CASSLGLAGGFTDTQYF. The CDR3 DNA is TGCGCCAGCAGCTTGGGACTAGCGGGAGGATTCACAGATACGCAGTATTTT.

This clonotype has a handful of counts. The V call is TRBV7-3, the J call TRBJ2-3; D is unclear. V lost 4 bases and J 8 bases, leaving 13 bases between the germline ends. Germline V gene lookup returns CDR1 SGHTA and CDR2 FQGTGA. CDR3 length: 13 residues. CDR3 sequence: CASSYLDRSTQYF. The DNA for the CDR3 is TGTGCCAGCAGCTACCTTGATAGGAGTACGCAGTATTTT.

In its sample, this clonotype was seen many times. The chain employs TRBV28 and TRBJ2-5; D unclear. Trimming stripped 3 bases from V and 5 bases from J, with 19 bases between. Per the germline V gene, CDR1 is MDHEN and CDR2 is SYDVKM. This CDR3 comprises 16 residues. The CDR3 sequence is CASSLSKITGWETQYF. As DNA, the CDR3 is TGTGCCAGCAGTTTGTCCAAAATAACCGGGTGGGAGACCCAGTACTTC.